This T cell receptor (beta chain) was retrieved from a study of cytomegalovirus exposure and HLA in healthy donors. With respect to this clone: Its antigen is undetermined.

The PCR contained 60 Vbeta and 13 Jbeta primers. Clones were read by immunoSEQ multiplex PCR, and TCRdb kept only the in-frame ones, dropping some. The sample comprises 100,000 to 150,000 clones, about 80% of which are singletons, and roughly a tenth rests with the top ten. Study results and caveats: Rarity marked most TCR sequences, yet some public TCRs occurred in many donors. A later analysis reported that several of the most significant clusters appeared to be linked to common viral pathogens, among them Epstein-Barr virus.

Sequencing used PBMCs. The sequence derives from a man aged 30-40 years in good health and CMV-seropositive.

The CDR3 bases are TGTGCCAGCAGCTCAAGGACTAGCGGAATCTCTGGGGCCAACGTCCTGACTTTC. Protein: CASSSRTSGISGANVLTF. The V and J genes are TRBV7-9 and TRBJ2-6; TRBD2 agrees at 10 bases. The J segment lost 0 bases and the V segment lost 4 bases, leaving 6 bases of the junction unmatched. Germline V gene sequence: CDR1 SEHNR, CDR2 FQNEAQ (reference sequence). The CDR3 is 18 residues long.